The present T cell receptor beta chain was sequenced within a study of shared clonotypes between healthy human individuals. In the study overall: Aged 18 to 49, the donors were a couple of women and a few men.

General study findings and limits: Relative to memory subsets, naive subsets generally showed larger estimated richness.

This clone has just one count. Its antigen is unknown. The germline V gene encodes CDR1 SGHVS and CDR2 FQNEAQ. The CDR3 is 14 residues long. V was pared by 8 bases and J by 5 bases, with 18 bases between. Several immunoSEQ plates received, in even portions, the genomic DNA of each subset. The table came from immunoSEQ multiplex PCR; TCRdb's copy has only in-frame clones and leaves some out. The table has some 2,000,000 clones, 85% to 95% seen once. V is TRBV7-8 and J is TRBJ2-5, with TRBD2 as a possible D gene (6 bases). This TCR came from a man between 18 and 29 years old in good health. Input material: naive CD4+ T cells sorted from blood. Subset described: CD45RA+ positively selected. The CDR3, as DNA: TGTGCCAGCCGCGGTGGAGGGGTAGGGGAGACCCAGTACTTC. Translation gives CASRGGGVGETQYF.